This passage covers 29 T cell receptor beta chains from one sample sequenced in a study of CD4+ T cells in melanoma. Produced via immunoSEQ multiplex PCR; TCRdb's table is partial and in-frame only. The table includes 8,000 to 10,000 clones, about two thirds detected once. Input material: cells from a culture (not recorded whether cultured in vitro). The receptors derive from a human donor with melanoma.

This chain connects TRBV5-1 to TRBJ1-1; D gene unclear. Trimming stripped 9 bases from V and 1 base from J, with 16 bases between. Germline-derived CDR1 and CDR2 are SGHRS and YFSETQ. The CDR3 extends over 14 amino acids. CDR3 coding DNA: TGCGCCACCAGGACCCATACAGCGAACACTGAAGCTTTCTTT. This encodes CATRTHTANTEAFF. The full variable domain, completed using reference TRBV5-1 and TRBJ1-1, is KAGVTQTPRYLIKTRGQQVTLSCSPISGHRSVSWYQQTPGQGLQFLFEYFSETQRNKGNFPGRFSGRQFSNSRSEMNVSTLELGDSALYLCATRTHTANTEAFFGQGTRLTVV.

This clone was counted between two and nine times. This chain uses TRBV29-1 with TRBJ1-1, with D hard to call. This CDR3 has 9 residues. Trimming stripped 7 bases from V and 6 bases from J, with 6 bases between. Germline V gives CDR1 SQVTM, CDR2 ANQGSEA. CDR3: CSALPEAFF. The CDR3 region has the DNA TGCAGCGCCCTTCCTGAAGCTTTCTTT.

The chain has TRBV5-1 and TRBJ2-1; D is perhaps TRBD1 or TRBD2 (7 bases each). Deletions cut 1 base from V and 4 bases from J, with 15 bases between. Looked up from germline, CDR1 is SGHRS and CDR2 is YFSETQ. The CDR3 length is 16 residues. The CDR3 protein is CASSLNQGGIYNEQFF. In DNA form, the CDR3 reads TGCGCCAGCAGCTTGAACCAGGGGGGGATTTACAATGAGCAGTTCTTC. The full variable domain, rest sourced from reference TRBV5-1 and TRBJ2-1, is KAGVTQTPRYLIKTRGQQVTLSCSPISGHRSVSWYQQTPGQGLQFLFEYFSETQRNKGNFPGRFSGRQFSNSRSEMNVSTLELGDSALYLCASSLNQGGIYNEQFFGPGTRLTVL.

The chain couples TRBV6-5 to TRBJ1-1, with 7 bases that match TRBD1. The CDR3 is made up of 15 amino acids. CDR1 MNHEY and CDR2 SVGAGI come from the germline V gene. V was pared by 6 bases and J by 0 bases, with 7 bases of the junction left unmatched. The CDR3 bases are TGTGCCAGCAGCTACAGGGGTAACATGAACACTGAAGCTTTCTTT. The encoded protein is CASSYRGNMNTEAFF.

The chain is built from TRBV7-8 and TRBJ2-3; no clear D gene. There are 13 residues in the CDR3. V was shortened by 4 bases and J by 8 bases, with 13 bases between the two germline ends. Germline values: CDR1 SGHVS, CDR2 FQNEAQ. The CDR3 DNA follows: TGTGCCAGCAGCTCCCGCAAGACTGTTACGCAGTATTTT. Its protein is CASSSRKTVTQYF.

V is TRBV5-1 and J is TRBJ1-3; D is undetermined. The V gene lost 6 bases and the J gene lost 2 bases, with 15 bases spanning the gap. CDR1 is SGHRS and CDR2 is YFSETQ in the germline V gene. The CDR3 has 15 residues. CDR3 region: CASTDPGGPGNTIYF. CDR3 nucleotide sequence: TGCGCCAGCACCGACCCGGGTGGACCTGGAAACACCATATATTTT.

CDR3: CASSSAYNEQFF. DNA of the CDR3: TGTGCCAGCAGTTCAGCTTACAATGAGCAGTTCTTC. The gene calls are TRBV6-6 and TRBJ2-1; D call uncertain. The germline CDR1 and CDR2 sequences are MNHNY and SVGAGI (reference sequence). The CDR3 totals 12 residues. The V and J ends lost 4 bases and 4 bases respectively, with 5 bases between them.

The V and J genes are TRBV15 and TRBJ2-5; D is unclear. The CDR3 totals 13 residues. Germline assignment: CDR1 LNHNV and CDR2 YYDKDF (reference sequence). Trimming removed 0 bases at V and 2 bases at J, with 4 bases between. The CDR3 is CATSRDPQETQYF. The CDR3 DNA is TGTGCCACCAGCAGAGACCCTCAAGAGACCCAGTACTTC.

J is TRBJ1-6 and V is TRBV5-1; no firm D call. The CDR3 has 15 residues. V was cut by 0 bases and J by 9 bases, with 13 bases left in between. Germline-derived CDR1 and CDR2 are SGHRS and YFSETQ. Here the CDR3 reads CASSLDGGSLSPLHF. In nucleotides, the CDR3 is TGCGCCAGCAGCTTGGATGGCGGCAGCCTTTCACCCCTCCACTTT. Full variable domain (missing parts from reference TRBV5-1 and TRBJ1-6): KAGVTQTPRYLIKTRGQQVTLSCSPISGHRSVSWYQQTPGQGLQFLFEYFSETQRNKGNFPGRFSGRQFSNSRSEMNVSTLELGDSALYLCASSLDGGSLSPLHFGNGTRLTVT.

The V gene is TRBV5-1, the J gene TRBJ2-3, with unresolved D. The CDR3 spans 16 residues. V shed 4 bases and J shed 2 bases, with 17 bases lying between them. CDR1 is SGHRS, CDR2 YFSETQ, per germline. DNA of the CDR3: TGCGCCAGCAGCCCAGGATTTTCCACTGACACAGATACGCAGTATTTT. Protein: CASSPGFSTDTDTQYF.

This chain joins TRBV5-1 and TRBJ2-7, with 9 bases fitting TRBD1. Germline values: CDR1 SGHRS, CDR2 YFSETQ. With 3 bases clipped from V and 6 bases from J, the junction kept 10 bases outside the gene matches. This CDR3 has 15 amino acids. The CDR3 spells CASSSTGTGSSEQYF. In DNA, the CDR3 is TGCGCCAGCAGCTCAACCGGGACAGGGTCTAGCGAGCAGTACTTC.

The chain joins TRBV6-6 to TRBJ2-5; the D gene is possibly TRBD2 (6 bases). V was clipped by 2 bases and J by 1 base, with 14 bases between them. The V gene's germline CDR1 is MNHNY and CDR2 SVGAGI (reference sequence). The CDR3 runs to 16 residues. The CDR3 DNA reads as TGTGCCAGCAGTTACCCCGAGGGAGGCGGCCAAGAGACCCAGTACTTC. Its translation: CASSYPEGGGQETQYF.

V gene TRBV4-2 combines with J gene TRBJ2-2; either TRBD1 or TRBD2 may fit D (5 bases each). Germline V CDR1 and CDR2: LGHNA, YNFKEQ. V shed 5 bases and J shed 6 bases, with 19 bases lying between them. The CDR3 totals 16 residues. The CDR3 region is CASSSSGRRDAGELFF. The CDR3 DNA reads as TGTGCCAGCAGCTCCTCGGGGCGCCGGGACGCCGGGGAGCTGTTTTTT.

CDR3 sequence (DNA): TGTGCCAGCAGCCCCCCTTACCGGACCTCCCGAGGGGAGCTGTTTTTT. This encodes CASSPPYRTSRGELFF. The V call is TRBV7-9, the J call TRBJ2-2; no clear D gene. In germline, CDR1 is SEHNR, CDR2 FQNEAQ (reference sequence). Trimming removed 5 bases at V and 8 bases at J, with 21 bases between. This CDR3 region has 16 residues.

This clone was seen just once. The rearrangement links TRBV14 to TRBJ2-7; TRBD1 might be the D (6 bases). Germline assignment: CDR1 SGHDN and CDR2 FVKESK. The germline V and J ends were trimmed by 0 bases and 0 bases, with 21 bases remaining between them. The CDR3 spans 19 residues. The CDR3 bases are TGTGCCAGCAGCCAAGAGAGCTATAGTGGTCGGGACAACTCCTACGAGCAGTACTTC. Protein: CASSQESYSGRDNSYEQYF.

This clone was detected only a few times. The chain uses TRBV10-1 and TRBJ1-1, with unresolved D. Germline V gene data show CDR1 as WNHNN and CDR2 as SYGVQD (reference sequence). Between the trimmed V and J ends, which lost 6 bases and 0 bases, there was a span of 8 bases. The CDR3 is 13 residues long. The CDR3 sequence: CASRDGMNTEAFF. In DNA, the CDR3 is TGCGCCAGCAGGGACGGGATGAACACTGAAGCTTTCTTT.

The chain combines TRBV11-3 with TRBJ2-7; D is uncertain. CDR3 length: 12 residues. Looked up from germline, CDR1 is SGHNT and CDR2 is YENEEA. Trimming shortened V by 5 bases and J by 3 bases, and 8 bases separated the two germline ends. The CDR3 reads CASSRDGYEQYF. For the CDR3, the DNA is TGTGCCAGCAGCAGAGACGGCTACGAGCAGTACTTC.

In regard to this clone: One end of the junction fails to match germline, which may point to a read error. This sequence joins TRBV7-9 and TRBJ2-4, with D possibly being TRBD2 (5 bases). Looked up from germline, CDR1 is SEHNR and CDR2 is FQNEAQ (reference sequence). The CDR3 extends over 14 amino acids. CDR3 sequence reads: CASSLEGPGVMRNF. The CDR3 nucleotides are TGTGCCAGCAGCTTAGAGGGCCCCGGGGTAATGCGGAACTTC.

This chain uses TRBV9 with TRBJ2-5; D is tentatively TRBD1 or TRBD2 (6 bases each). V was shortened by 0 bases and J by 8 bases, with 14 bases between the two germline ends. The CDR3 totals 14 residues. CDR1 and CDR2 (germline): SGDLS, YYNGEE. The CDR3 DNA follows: TGTGCCAGCAGCGTAGGTTCAAGGGGGGACACCCAGTACTTC. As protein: CASSVGSRGDTQYF.

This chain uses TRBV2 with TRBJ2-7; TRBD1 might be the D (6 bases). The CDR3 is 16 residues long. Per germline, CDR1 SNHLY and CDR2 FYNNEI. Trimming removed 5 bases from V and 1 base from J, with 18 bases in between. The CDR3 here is CASSSGDRARSYEQYF. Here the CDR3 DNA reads TGTGCCAGCAGTTCAGGGGACCGGGCTAGGTCCTACGAGCAGTACTTC.

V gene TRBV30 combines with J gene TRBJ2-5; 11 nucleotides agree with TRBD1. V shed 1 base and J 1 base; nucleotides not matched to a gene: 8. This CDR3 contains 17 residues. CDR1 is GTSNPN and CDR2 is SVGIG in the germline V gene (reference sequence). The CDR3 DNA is TGTGCCTGGAGTGCGACTCGGACAGGGGGCGTCCAAGAGACCCAGTACTTC. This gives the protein CAWSATRTGGVQETQYF.

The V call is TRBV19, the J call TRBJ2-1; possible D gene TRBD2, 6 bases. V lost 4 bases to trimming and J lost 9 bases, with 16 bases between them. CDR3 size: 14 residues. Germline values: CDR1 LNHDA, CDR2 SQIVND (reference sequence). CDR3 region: CASSNGAGGGEQFF. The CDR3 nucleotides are TGTGCCAGTAGTAATGGGGCCGGGGGAGGTGAGCAGTTCTTC.

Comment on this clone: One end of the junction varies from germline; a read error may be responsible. In DNA, the CDR3 is TGTGCCAGCAACTTGGGGGGACAGGGAGGCTATGGCTACACCTTC. Its protein is CASNLGGQGGYGYTF. The gene calls are TRBV5-4 and TRBJ1-2, with 9 bases identical to TRBD1. CDR1 and CDR2 from the germline V gene are SGHNT and YYREEE (reference sequence). This CDR3 region has 15 residues.

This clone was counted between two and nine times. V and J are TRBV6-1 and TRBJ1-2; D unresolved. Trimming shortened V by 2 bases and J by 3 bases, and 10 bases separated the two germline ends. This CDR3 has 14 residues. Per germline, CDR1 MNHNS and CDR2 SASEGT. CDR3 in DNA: TGTGCCAGCAGTGAACCGCGGGGTTACTATGGCTACACCTTC. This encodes CASSEPRGYYGYTF.

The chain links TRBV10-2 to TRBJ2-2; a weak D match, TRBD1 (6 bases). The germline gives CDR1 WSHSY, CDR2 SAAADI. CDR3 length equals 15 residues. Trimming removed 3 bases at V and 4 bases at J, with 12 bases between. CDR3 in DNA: TGCGCCAGCAGTGAATTACAGGGCGGCACCGGGGAGCTGTTTTTT. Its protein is CASSELQGGTGELFF.

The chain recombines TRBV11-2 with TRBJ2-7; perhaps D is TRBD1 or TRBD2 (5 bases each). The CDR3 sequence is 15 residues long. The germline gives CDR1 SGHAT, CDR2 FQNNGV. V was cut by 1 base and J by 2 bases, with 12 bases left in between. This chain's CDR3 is CASSLGSQGPYEQYF. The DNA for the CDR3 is TGTGCCAGCAGCTTAGGGTCCCAGGGACCCTACGAGCAGTACTTC.

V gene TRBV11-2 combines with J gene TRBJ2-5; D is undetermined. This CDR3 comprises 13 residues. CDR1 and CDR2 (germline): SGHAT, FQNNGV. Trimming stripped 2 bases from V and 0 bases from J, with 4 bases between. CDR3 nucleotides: TGTGCCAGCAGCTTAAGCCACCAAGAGACCCAGTACTTC. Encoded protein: CASSLSHQETQYF.

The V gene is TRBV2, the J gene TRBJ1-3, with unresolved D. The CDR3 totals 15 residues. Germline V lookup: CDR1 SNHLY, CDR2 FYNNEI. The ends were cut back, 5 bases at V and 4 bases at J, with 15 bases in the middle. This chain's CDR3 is CASSSRTTAGNTIYF. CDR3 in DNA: TGTGCCAGCAGTTCCCGGACTACCGCCGGAAACACCATATATTTT.

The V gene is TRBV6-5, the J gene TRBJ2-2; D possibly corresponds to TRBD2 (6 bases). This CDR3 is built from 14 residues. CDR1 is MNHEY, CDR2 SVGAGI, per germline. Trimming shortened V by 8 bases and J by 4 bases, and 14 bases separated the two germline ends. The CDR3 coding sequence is TGTGCCAGCCAAGGAGGGGTGGGCACCGGGGAGCTGTTTTTT. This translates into CASQGGVGTGELFF.